Following are 15 T cell receptor beta chains from one sample sequenced in a study of T cell responses to AZD1222 COVID-19 vaccine. The data were produced by immunoSEQ multiplex PCR, yet TCRdb's version contains in-frame clones alone and is incomplete. This sample has 90,000 to 150,000 clones; roughly 89% occur once, and the top ten carry over 5%. The sample was peripheral blood, taken on day 0 of AZD1222 vaccination. The receptor source for this set is an adult in good health.

This CDR3 is CASMPWKHATTNEKLFF. CDR3 bases: TGTGCCAGCATGCCCTGGAAACACGCCACAACTAATGAAAAACTGTTTTTT. The chain combines TRBV6-4 with TRBJ1-4; no clear D. Germline CDR1 is MRHNA and CDR2 is SNTAGT. Trimming left V 7 bases short and J 0 bases short, with 18 bases between. The CDR3 covers 17 residues.

This clone has just one count. This chain connects TRBV28 to TRBJ2-7; D gene unclear. CDR3 length: 11 amino acids. Germline CDR1 reads MDHEN; CDR2 reads SYDVKM. Trimming cost V 7 bases and J 5 bases, with 9 bases left between them. The DNA for the CDR3 is TGTGCCAGCACCTATCGTAACGAGCAGTACTTC. This codes for CASTYRNEQYF.

The chain combines TRBV5-5 with TRBJ1-2; D is undetermined. The CDR3 is 13 residues long. Trimming removed 4 bases from V and 8 bases from J, with 15 bases in between. The germline gives CDR1 SGHKS, CDR2 YYEKEE (reference sequence). CDR3 amino acids: CASSQDTAWGYTF. The CDR3 DNA is TGTGCCAGCAGCCAAGACACGGCTTGGGGCTACACCTTC.

The chain carries TRBV5-4 and TRBJ1-2; D possibly corresponds to TRBD1 (5 bases). Trimming removed 4 bases from V and 7 bases from J, with 26 bases in between. The CDR3 spans 17 residues. Per the germline V gene, CDR1 is SGHNT and CDR2 is YYREEE (reference sequence). The CDR3 is CASSPGGAVGGLSGYTF. CDR3 coding DNA: TGTGCCAGCAGCCCCGGGGGTGCGGTCGGGGGTCTAAGTGGCTACACCTTC.

This clone has only a few counts. This chain uses TRBV5-6 with TRBJ2-2, with D unclear. Per germline, CDR1 SGHDT and CDR2 YYEEEE. V was pared by 4 bases and J by 1 base, with 5 bases between. The CDR3 has 13 residues. CDR3 coding DNA: TGTGCCAGCAGCCTAGTGAACACCGGGGAGCTGTTTTTT. Encoded protein: CASSLVNTGELFF.

V gene TRBV3-1 (or the pseudogene TRBV3-2) combines with J gene TRBJ1-6; 7 bases agree with TRBD1. The germline V gene encodes CDR1 LGHDT and CDR2 YNNKEL (reference sequence). V shed 2 bases and J 10 bases; nucleotides not matched to a gene: 17. This CDR3 spans 18 amino acids. Here the CDR3 reads CASSQYRETGILKSPLHF. The CDR3 nucleotides read TGTGCCAGCAGCCAATACCGGGAGACAGGGATTCTAAAATCACCCCTCCACTTT.

The chain has TRBV7-8 and TRBJ1-1; 12 bases align to TRBD1. V was pared by 2 bases and J by 11 bases, with 12 bases of the junction left unmatched. Germline V gives CDR1 SGHVS, CDR2 FQNEAQ. The CDR3 is 16 residues long. CDR3 sequence reads: CASSLSPRGTGGFAFF. DNA of the CDR3: TGTGCCAGCAGCTTATCCCCCCGAGGGACAGGGGGCTTCGCTTTCTTT.

V and J are TRBV6-2 or TRBV6-3 and TRBJ2-2; unclear D gene. Germline V gene lookup returns CDR1 MNHEY and CDR2 SVGEGT. Trimming left V 6 bases short and J 0 bases short, with 11 bases between. This CDR3 region has 15 residues. DNA for the CDR3: TGTGCCAGCAGCCCGGCTACCTCGAACACCGGGGAGCTGTTTTTT. This gives the protein CASSPATSNTGELFF.

The rearrangement uses TRBV7-6 and TRBJ2-6; 11 bases map to TRBD1. The CDR3 is 19 residues long. Germline CDR1 is SGHVS and CDR2 is FNYEAQ. The ends lost 7 bases at V and 3 bases at J; junction bases unmatched: 14. CDR3 protein: CASTPYPGQGAGGANVLTF. CDR3 coding DNA: TGTGCCAGCACCCCATACCCCGGACAGGGGGCTGGTGGGGCCAACGTCCTGACTTTC.

The gene calls are TRBV27 and TRBJ1-4; D might be TRBD1 (6 bases). The V end lost 6 bases, the J end lost 0 bases, and 35 bases lay between the germline ends. The CDR3 length is 23 residues. Germline V gene lookup returns CDR1 MNHEY and CDR2 SMNVEV (reference sequence). The CDR3 DNA reads as TGTGCCAGCAGCCGGACGCTTCTTCCCGGGATCAGGGGTGGCGATGCAACTAATGAAAAACTGTTTTTT. This translates into CASSRTLLPGIRGGDATNEKLFF. Together with reference TRBV27 and TRBJ1-4, the CDR3 gives the full variable domain: EAQVTQNPRYLITVTGKKLTVTCSQNMNHEYMSWYRQDPGLGLRQIYYSMNVEVTDKGDVPEGYKVSRKEKRNFPLILESPSPNQTSLYFCASSRTLLPGIRGGDATNEKLFFGSGTQLSVL.

The chain joins TRBV5-1 to TRBJ1-5, with D tentatively TRBD1 (5 bases). There are 18 residues in the CDR3. V dropped 4 bases and J dropped 2 bases, with 22 bases sitting between them. The V gene's germline CDR1 is SGHRS and CDR2 YFSETQ. The CDR3 loop reads CASSPLGSGGTGNQPQHF. In nucleotides, the CDR3 is TGCGCCAGCAGCCCCTTAGGGTCCGGAGGGACGGGCAATCAGCCCCAGCATTTT.

The rearrangement joins TRBV25-1 to TRBJ2-1, with unresolved D. Between the trimmed V and J ends, which lost 3 bases and 3 bases, there was a span of 12 bases. From germline, CDR1 is MGHDK and CDR2 SYGVNS. This CDR3 is built from 15 residues. CDR3 nucleotide sequence: TGTGCCAGCAGTGAGGTGGGGTCGGACTACAATGAGCAGTTCTTC. Its protein product is CASSEVGSDYNEQFF.

The rearrangement links TRBV15 to TRBJ2-7, with D possibly being TRBD1 (6 bases). This CDR3 contains 12 residues. V lost 9 bases and J 2 bases, leaving 11 bases between the germline ends. Looked up from germline, CDR1 is LNHNV and CDR2 is YYDKDF (reference sequence). The chain's CDR3 is CATAQGTYEQYF. The CDR3 nucleotides read TGTGCCACTGCACAGGGAACCTACGAGCAGTACTTC. The full variable domain, rest sourced from reference TRBV15 and TRBJ2-7, is DAMVIQNPRYQVTQFGKPVTLSCSQTLNHNVMYWYQQKSSQAPKLLFHYYDKDFNNEADTPDNFQSRRPNTSFCFLDIRSPGLGDTAMYLCATAQGTYEQYFGPGTRLTVT.

V and J are TRBV7-3 and TRBJ1-1; D is ambiguous. The V end was cut by 3 bases, the J end by 1 base, with 12 bases between. The germline CDR1 and CDR2 sequences are SGHTA and FQGTGA. The CDR3 runs to 15 residues. The CDR3 nucleotides are TGTGCCAGCAGCTTCGGCCCCGGAAGGAACACTGAAGCTTTCTTT. This translates into CASSFGPGRNTEAFF.

The V and J genes are TRBV2 and TRBJ1-2, with D perhaps matching TRBD1 (6 bases). This CDR3 has 13 amino acids. V shed 10 bases and J shed 0 bases, with 12 bases lying between them. Germline V gene lookup returns CDR1 SNHLY and CDR2 FYNNEI. CDR3 in amino acids: CAIEQGTNYGYTF. The DNA for the CDR3 is TGTGCCATAGAACAGGGTACTAACTATGGCTACACCTTC.